This T cell receptor (beta chain) was captured by sequencing in a study of shared T cell receptors in the human thymus. Trimming at V came to 2 bases and at J to 2 bases, leaving 7 bases not matched to a gene. Germline CDR1 and CDR2: MGHDK and SYGVNS. CDR3 length: 16 amino acids. Here immunoSEQ multiplex PCR was the method, and the copy in TCRdb shows in-frame clones only, minus some. This table holds fewer than 700,000 clones, 88% found once. This same sample was also taken into another study, of human thymus T cells. That work contributes: Samples came from healthy Finnish infants during open corrective cardiac surgery. Thymus was obtained from resections taken during corrective heart surgery. Usage of V and J genes appeared biased in thymic and blood repertoires. Related research found strongly overlapping thymic repertoires in unrelated individuals.

The sample comprised thymocytes. J is TRBJ2-3 and V is TRBV25-1; 7 bases match TRBD2. The TCR was taken from a boy under two years old with a congenital heart defect. CDR3 sequence: CASSEVTSSVTDTQYF. For the CDR3, the DNA is TGTGCCAGCAGTGAAGTGACTAGCAGTGTCACAGATACGCAGTATTTT.